These 2 T cell receptor beta chains share one sample of origin, sequenced in a study of cytomegalovirus exposure and HLA in healthy donors. The PCR used 60 Vbeta and 13 Jbeta primers. The table came from immunoSEQ multiplex PCR; TCRdb's copy has only in-frame clones and leaves some out. The sample consists of under 130,000 clones, 70% to 80% of them appearing once. The sample consisted of PBMCs. The source of these receptors is a man aged 25 to 45 in good health and CMV-seronegative.

V gene TRBV5-5 combines with J gene TRBJ2-6; 9 bases map to TRBD1. From germline, CDR1 is SGHKS and CDR2 YYEKEE (reference sequence). CDR3 length equals 18 residues. After removal of 5 bases from V and 0 bases from J, the junction contained 9 bases not matched to a gene. As DNA, the CDR3 is TGTGCCAGCAGTCTAACAGGGGGCGCGACCTCTGGGGCCAACGTCCTGACTTTC. Translating it yields CASSLTGGATSGANVLTF.

The chain has TRBV29-1 and TRBJ2-3; D not resolved. CDR1 is SQVTM and CDR2 is ANQGSEA in the germline V gene. The CDR3 extends over 13 amino acids. V was clipped by 3 bases and J by 0 bases, with 7 bases between them. CDR3 loop: CSVDLMSTDTQYF. The CDR3 DNA sequence: TGCAGCGTTGACTTAATGAGCACAGATACGCAGTATTTT.